The entry below gives a single T cell receptor (beta chain) sequence along with its context. This clone was counted once. This receptor's antigen is unknown. No qualities accompany the bases; no much larger clone lies one base away. The source of the sample is a study of blood T cell repertoires in COVID-19 (dated by TCRdb to about 2020). A note on the overall study: Samples covering the acute and convalescent phases of COVID-19 were provided by collaborators in the United States, Italy and Spain. The material from the prospective study consisted of cDNA or gDNA derived from T cells, B-cell-depleted T cells, or PBMCs. Deeply sampled blood TCRbeta repertoires from subjects exposed to, actively infected with, or recovered from COVID-19 were included in the dataset. The repertoires were released in a freely available public database meant as a resource for research on the immune response to SARS-CoV-2. The samples were drawn from two sources: the first 160 participants of the ongoing ImmuneRACE study, and 950 to 1,500 subjects contributed by 6 global collaborators. Nearly every sample came with metadata listing a de-identified subject ID, COVID-19 status, age in years and sex. Where HLA class I and class II types were available, the types were taken from metadata supplied by the sample provider, not from assay-based typing.

Findings and caveats that apply to the study as a whole: How much clinical and demographic metadata was included differed by source and by participant, and the metadata was provided uncurated.

The immunoSEQ Assay, a bias-controlled multiplex PCR, was used to amplify TCRbeta CDR3 regions from genomic DNA. In the source study's methods: Within the assay, amplification of reference gene primers was used to estimate how many nucleated cells each sample contained. To quantify the absolute abundance of each unique TCRbeta CDR3 rearrangement, sequence reads were collapsed and filtered. For each sample, productive Simpson clonality was calculated as the square root of Simpson's diversity index over productive rearrangements. The source is immuneACCESS, and TCRdb retained only in-frame sequences with V and J called. Part of the clones is not carried over; for the studies checked, unresolved V genes explain less than half of this, and the remainder is unexplained. That table furnishes V, J and clone size, whereas the DNA furnished D and trimming. For this sample there are under 200,000 clones; more than 65% appear just once. Roughly a tenth of the sample goes to the ten largest clones.

The collaborating institutions used their own protocols to collect whole blood in K2EDTA tubes. For TCRbeta analysis, collaborator samples were shipped as frozen whole blood, as isolated PBMCs, or as DNA extracted from either sample type. This TCR came from a man between 65 and 80 years old with active or convalescent COVID-19. The sequenced sample was peripheral blood.

The CDR3 protein sequence reads: CASSILSTTEAFF. The DNA is TGTGCCAGTAGTATATTGAGTACCACTGAAGCTTTCTTT. The chain is made from TRBV19 and TRBJ1-1, with no reliable assignment of the D segment. According to the germline V gene (reference sequence), CDR1 reads LNHDA and CDR2 reads SQIVND. The CDR3 starts with the cysteine, ends with the phenylalanine, and has 13 residues. Only the CDR3 DNA is retained, 39 bases long and in frame from the first base. V sheds 2 bases and J sheds 4 bases, leaving 8 bases between their ends.